This is a list of T cell receptor beta chains from one sample in a study of CD8 T cells in Susac syndrome. TCRdb re-analysed the immunoSEQ multiplex PCR reads in MiXCR, keeping a single row per CDR3 protein. The sample includes 300,000 to 350,000 distinct CDR3 sequences, about 91% of them seen just once. Sequencing used CD4+ T cells from PBMCs. The receptors originated from a human donor with multiple sclerosis. Both conserved end residues are trimmed from each CDR3.

v_call,j_call,cdr3_aa
TRBV5-1,TRBJ2-3,ASSLMPTVLTDTQY
TRBV12-3/TRBV12-4,TRBJ2-7,ASSPSALRIYEQY
TRBV11-3,TRBJ2-1,ASSLVVNGEQF
TRBV12-3/TRBV12-4,TRBJ2-1,ASSRGLAGGIEQF
TRBV29-1,TRBJ1-1,STRGELNTEAF
TRBV3-1,TRBJ1-6,ASSQEGTGNSPLH
TRBV12-3/TRBV12-4,TRBJ2-2,ASSLGGATGELF
TRBV5-1,TRBJ2-7,ASSLINENYEQY
TRBV3-1,TRBJ2-3,ASTPLGLGTDTQY
TRBV14,TRBJ2-6,ASSQGLGANVLT
TRBV10-2,TRBJ2-7,ASSGEGGAYEQY
TRBV7-2,TRBJ2-7,ASSFSGTANEQY
TRBV30,TRBJ2-1,AWKSRPVYNEQF
TRBV11-2,TRBJ1-4,ASSPPNTGEKLF
TRBV29-1,TRBJ1-1,SVFRASLGAF
TRBV15,TRBJ2-6,ATSRDVGRGAQDPSGANVLT
TRBV18,TRBJ1-1,ASSQKRVRGNTEAF
TRBV7-9,TRBJ2-1,ASSGVLDSNEQF
TRBV28,TRBJ1-5,ASTPGGRGSNQPQH
TRBV19,TRBJ1-2,ASSIIARAGPNYGYT
TRBV4-1,TRBJ2-4,ASSHPGQRNIQY
TRBV4-2,TRBJ2-4,ASSQLNQGLDIQY
TRBV7-9,TRBJ2-1,ASSLGRGGGYEQF